This TCR beta chain emerged from a study of blood T cell repertoires in COVID-19 (dated by TCRdb to the early 2020s). Notes on the research overall: Collaborator samples came from the United States, Italy and Spain and covered acute and convalescent phases of COVID-19. The repertoires were released in a freely available public database meant as a resource for research on the immune response to SARS-CoV-2. Where HLA class I and class II types were available, the types were taken from metadata supplied by the sample provider, not from assay-based typing. The prospective study material was composed of cDNA or gDNA derived from T cells, B-cell-depleted T cells, or PBMCs. Deeply sampled blood TCRbeta repertoires from subjects exposed to, actively infected with, or recovered from COVID-19 were included in the dataset. Samples were obtained from the ongoing ImmuneRACE study (first 160 participants) and from about 1,300 subjects provided by 6 global collaborators. Sample metadata almost always included a de-identified subject ID, COVID-19 status, age in years and sex.

Whole blood was collected in K2EDTA tubes by collaborating institutions according to the institutions' own protocols. Collaborator samples were shipped for TCRbeta analysis as frozen whole blood, isolated PBMCs, or DNA extracted from either sample type. Findings and caveats that apply to the study as a whole: The amount of clinical and demographic metadata varied by source and participant and was provided uncurated.

TCRbeta CDR3 regions were amplified from genomic DNA using the immunoSEQ Assay, a bias-controlled multiplex PCR. As for the original processing: Nucleated cell counts per sample were estimated from amplification of reference gene primers within the assay. To quantify the absolute abundance of each unique TCRbeta CDR3 rearrangement, sequence reads were collapsed and filtered. For each sample, productive Simpson clonality was calculated as the square root of Simpson's diversity index across productive rearrangements. As stored in TCRdb, this immuneACCESS dataset retains in-frame rearrangements with V and J assigned. A fraction of the clones does not appear; measured against another copy, unresolved V genes explain less than half of the discrepancy, and the remainder lacks a known reason. V, J and clone size are taken as reported in that table, and D and trimming were inferred from the DNA itself. The sample records about 100,000 clones, less than 85% of which are singletons. The ten largest clones represent 15% to 20% of the sample.

The CDR3, cysteine through phenylalanine, is 15 amino acids long. The retained sequence is limited to the CDR3, 45 bases, with the frame set at the first base. CDR1 and CDR2 (SGHNT, YENEEA) derive from the germline V gene. V loses 6 bases at its end and J loses 5 bases; junction bases beyond the gene matches: 8. A remark on this clone: Its antigen remains unidentified. Qualities for individual bases were not recorded, and no much larger clone is one base off.

The sequence was obtained from a woman aged 55-69 years with acute or convalescent COVID-19. The receptor chain draws on TRBV11-3 and TRBJ2-2, with TRBD2 identical over 8 junction bases. Sequencing was carried out using peripheral blood. The nucleotide sequence is given as TGTGCCAGCAGAGAACTAGCGGCCCAAACCGGGGAGCTGTTTTTT. The resulting protein is CASRELAAQTGELFF.